The present entry profiles one TCR beta chain with its context. Relative to the germline gene, one junction end is altered; a read error may explain this. CDR1 is SEHNR and CDR2 is FQNEAQ in the germline V gene (reference sequence). This CDR3 is built from 16 residues. The data are from a study of regulatory T cells in long-lasting Graves disease. With iRepertoire HTBI primers and Arm-PCR of CDR3 regions, TCR beta libraries were built. TCRdb independently ran MiXCR on the multiplex PCR reads; one entry per CDR3 protein. The sample has around 330,000 distinct CDR3 sequences, roughly 18% seen once. Time point here: newly diagnosed GD, antithyroid drugs for less than 3 months. PBMCs were the source of the RNA used for TCR sequencing.

The receptor was isolated from a female donor with Graves disease. The chain has TRBV7-9 and TRBJ2-3; TRBD1 agrees at 7 bases. The sequenced sample was peripheral blood mononuclear cells (PBMCs), obtained at new diagnosis, from a patient treated with antithyroid drugs. This CDR3 reads CASSRPVEQGTDTQCF. CDR3 bases: TGTGCCAGCAGCCGTCCTGTCGAACAGGGGACAGATACTCAGTGTTTT.